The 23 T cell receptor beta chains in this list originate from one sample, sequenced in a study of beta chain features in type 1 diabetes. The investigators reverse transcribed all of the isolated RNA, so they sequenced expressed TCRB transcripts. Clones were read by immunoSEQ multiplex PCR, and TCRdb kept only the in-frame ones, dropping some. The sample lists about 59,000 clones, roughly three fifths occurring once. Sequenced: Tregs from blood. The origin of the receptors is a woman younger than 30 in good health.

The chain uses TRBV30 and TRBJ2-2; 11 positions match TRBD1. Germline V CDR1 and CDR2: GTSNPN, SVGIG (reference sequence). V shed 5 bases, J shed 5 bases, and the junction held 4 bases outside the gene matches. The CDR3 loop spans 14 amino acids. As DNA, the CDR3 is TGTGCCTGGGGACAGGGGGCCCTAACCGGGGAGCTGTTTTTT. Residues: CAWGQGALTGELFF.

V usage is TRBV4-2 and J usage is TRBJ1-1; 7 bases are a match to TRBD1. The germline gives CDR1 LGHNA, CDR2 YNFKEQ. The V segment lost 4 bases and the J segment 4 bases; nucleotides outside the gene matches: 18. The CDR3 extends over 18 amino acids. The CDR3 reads CASSRVTGVGGDTTEAFF. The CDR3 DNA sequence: TGTGCCAGCAGCCGAGTAACAGGGGTAGGAGGGGATACCACTGAAGCTTTCTTT.

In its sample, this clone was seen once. The CDR3 DNA reads as TGCGCCAGCAGTCACCGACTAGCGGGGGGATCGCAAGAGACCCAGTACTTC. It translates to CASSHRLAGGSQETQYF. The chain couples TRBV4-1 to TRBJ2-5; 13 bases line up with TRBD2. J lost 2 bases, V lost 6 bases, and 9 bases had no gene match. The CDR3 loop spans 17 amino acids. The germline gives CDR1 MGHRA, CDR2 YSYEKL.

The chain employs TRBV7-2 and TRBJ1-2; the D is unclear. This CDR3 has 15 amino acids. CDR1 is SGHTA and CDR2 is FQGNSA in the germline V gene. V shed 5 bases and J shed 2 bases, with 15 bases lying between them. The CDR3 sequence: CASSPLRGRNYGYTF. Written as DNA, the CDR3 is TGTGCCAGCAGCCCCCTCCGGGGTCGGAACTATGGCTACACCTTC.

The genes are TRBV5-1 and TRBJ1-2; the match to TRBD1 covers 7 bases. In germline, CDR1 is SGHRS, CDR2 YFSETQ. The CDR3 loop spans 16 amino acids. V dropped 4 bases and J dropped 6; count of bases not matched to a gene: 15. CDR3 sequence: CASSERQGRSGDGYTF. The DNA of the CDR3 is TGCGCCAGCAGCGAAAGACAGGGACGGTCGGGCGATGGCTACACCTTC.

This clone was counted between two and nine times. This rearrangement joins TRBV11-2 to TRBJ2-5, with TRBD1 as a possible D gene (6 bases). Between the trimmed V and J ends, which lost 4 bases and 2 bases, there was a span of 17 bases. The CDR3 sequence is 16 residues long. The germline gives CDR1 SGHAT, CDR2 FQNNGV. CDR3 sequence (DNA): TGTGCCAGCAGCTCGGTTAGGGGGAGTCGGCAAGAGACCCAGTACTTC. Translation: CASSSVRGSRQETQYF.

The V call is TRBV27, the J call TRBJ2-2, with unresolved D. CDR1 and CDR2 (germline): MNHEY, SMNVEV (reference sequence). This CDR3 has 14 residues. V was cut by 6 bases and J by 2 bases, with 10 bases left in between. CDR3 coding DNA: TGTGCCAGCAGCTTACAGATAAACACCGGGGAGCTGTTTTTT. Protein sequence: CASSLQINTGELFF.

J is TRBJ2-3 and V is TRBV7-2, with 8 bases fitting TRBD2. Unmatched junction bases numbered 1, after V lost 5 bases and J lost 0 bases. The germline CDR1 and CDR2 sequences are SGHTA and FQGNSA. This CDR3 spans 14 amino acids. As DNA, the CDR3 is TGTGCCAGCAGCCGCGGGGGGAGCACAGATACGCAGTATTTT. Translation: CASSRGGSTDTQYF.

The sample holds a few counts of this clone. As DNA, the CDR3 is TGTGCCAGCAGTACGGGGACTAGCGGAAACAATGAGCAGTTCTTC. Translation gives CASSTGTSGNNEQFF. The rearrangement joins TRBV28 to TRBJ2-1; 11 bases fit TRBD2. The CDR3 runs 15 residues. V dropped 5 bases and J dropped 5; count of bases not matched to a gene: 5. CDR1 is MDHEN, CDR2 SYDVKM, per germline.

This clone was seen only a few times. CDR3 in DNA: TGTGCCAGCGCTCAAAAGAGGTGGAGAGGGCAGCCCCAGCATTTT. Protein sequence: CASAQKRWRGQPQHF. This chain links TRBV6-6 with TRBJ1-5; no clear D. Deletions cut 8 bases from V and 7 bases from J, with 21 bases between. Germline V CDR1 and CDR2: MNHNY, SVGAGI (reference sequence). The CDR3 runs 15 residues.

CDR3 residues: CASSRLAGEGGYEQYF. The CDR3 DNA sequence: TGTGCCAGCAGCCGACTAGCGGGAGAGGGGGGATACGAGCAGTACTTC. V usage is TRBV7-9 and J usage is TRBJ2-7, with TRBD2 matching over 12 bases. Trimming took 5 bases from V and 4 from J; bases not matched to a gene: 9. This CDR3 comprises 16 residues. The germline V gene has CDR1 SEHNR and CDR2 FQNEAQ (reference sequence).

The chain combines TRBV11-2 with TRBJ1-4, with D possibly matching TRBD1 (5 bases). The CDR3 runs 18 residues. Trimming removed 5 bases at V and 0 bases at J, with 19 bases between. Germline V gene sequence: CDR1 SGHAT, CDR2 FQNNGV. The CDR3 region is CASSLRPTDSATNEKLFF. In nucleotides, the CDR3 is TGTGCCAGCAGCCTACGACCGACAGATTCTGCAACTAATGAAAAACTGTTTTTT.

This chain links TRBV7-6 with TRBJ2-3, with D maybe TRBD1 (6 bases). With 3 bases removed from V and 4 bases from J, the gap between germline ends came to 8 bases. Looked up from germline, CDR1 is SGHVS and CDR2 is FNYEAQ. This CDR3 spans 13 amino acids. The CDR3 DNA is TGTGCCAGCAGCTTTAACAGGGCAGATACGCAGTATTTT. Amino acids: CASSFNRADTQYF.

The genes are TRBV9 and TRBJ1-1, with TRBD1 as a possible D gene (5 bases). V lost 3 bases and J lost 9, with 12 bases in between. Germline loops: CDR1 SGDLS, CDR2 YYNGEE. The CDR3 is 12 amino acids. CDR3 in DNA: TGTGCCAGCAGCGGGGGGGGGAGAAAAGCTTTCTTT. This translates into CASSGGGRKAFF. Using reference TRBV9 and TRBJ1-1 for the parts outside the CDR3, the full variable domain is DSGVTQTPKHLITATGQRVTLRCSPRSGDLSVYWYQQSLDQGLQFLIQYYNGEERAKGNILERFSAQQFPDLHSELNLSSLELGDSALYFCASSGGGRKAFFGQGTRLTVV.

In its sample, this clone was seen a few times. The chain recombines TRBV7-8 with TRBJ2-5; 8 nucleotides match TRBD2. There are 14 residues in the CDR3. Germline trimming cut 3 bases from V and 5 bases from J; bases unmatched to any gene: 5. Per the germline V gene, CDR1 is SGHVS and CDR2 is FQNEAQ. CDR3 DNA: TGTGCCAGCAGCTTCCTCGGCGGGAGGGAGACCCAGTACTTC. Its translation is CASSFLGGRETQYF.

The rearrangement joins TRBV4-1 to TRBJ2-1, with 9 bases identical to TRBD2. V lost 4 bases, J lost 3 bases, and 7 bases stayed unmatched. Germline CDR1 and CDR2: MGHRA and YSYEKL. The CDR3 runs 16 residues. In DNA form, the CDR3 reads TGCGCCAGCAGCCCCACGCCAGCGGGAGGCTACAATGAGCAGTTCTTC. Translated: CASSPTPAGGYNEQFF.

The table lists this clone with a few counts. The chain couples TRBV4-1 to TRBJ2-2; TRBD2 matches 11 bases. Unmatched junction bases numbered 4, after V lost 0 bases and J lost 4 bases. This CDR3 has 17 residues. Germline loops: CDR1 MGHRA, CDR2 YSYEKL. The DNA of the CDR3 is TGCGCCAGCAGCCAAGATAGCGGGAGGGCCGTCACCGGGGAGCTGTTTTTT. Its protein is CASSQDSGRAVTGELFF.

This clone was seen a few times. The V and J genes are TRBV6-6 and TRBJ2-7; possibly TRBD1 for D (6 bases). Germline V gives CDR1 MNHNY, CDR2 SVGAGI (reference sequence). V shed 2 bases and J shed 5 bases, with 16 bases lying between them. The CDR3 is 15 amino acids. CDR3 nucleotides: TGTGCCAGCAGTTACGATAGGGGGTCCCAAAACGAGCAGTACTTC. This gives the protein CASSYDRGSQNEQYF.

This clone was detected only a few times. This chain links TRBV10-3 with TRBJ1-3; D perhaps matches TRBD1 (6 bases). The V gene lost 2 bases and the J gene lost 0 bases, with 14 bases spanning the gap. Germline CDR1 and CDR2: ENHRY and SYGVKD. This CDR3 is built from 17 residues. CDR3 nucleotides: TGTGCCATCAGTGAGGGTGGACAGTCCTTCTCTGGAAACACCATATATTTT. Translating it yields CAISEGGQSFSGNTIYF.

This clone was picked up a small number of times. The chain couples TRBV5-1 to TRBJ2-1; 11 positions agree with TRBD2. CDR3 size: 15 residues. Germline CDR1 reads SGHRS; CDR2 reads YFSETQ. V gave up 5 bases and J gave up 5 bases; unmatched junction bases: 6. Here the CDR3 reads CASRPTSGANNEQFF. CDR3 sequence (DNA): TGCGCCAGCAGACCGACTAGCGGGGCTAACAATGAGCAGTTCTTC.

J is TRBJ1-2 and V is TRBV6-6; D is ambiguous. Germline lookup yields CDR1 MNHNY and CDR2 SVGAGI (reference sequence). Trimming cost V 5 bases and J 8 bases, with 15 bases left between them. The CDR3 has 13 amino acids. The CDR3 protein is CASSRNDVGGYTF. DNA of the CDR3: TGTGCCAGCAGTCGAAACGATGTCGGGGGCTACACCTTC.

The CDR3, as DNA: TGTGCCAGCAGCTTCTCCAGATCTAATGAAAAACTGTTTTTT. It yields the protein CASSFSRSNEKLFF. The chain links TRBV7-8 to TRBJ1-4; D unclear. Between the trimmed V and J ends, which lost 3 bases and 3 bases, there was a span of 8 bases. Germline-derived CDR1 and CDR2 are SGHVS and FQNEAQ. The CDR3 extends over 14 amino acids.

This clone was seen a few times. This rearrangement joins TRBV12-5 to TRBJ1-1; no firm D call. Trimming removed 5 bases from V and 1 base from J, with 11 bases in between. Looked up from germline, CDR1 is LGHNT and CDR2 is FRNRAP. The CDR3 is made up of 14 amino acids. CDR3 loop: CASGPEGWNTEAFF. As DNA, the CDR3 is TGTGCTAGTGGTCCCGAGGGCTGGAACACTGAAGCTTTCTTT.